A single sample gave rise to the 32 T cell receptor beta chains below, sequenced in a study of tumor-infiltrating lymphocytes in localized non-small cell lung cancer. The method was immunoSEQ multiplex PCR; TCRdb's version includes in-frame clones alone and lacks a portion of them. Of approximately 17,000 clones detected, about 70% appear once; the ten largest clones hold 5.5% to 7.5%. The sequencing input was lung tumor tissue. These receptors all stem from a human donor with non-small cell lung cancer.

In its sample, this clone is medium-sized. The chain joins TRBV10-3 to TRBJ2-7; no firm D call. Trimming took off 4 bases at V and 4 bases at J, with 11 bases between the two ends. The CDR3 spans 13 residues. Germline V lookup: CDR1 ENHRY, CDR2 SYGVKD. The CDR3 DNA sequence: TGTGCCATCAGTGGGGCAGGCTCGTACGAGCAGTACTTC. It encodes CAISGAGSYEQYF.

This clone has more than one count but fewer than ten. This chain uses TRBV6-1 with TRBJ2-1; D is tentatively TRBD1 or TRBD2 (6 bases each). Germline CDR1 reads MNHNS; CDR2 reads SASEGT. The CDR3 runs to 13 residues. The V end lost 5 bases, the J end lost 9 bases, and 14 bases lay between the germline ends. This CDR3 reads CASSPLGGREQFF. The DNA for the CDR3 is TGTGCCAGCAGTCCACTGGGGGGCCGTGAGCAGTTCTTC.

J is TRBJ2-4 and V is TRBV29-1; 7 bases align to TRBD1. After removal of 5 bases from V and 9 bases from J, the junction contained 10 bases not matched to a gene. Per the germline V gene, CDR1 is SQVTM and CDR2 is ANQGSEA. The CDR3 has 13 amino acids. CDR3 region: CSVKTGQVAIQYF. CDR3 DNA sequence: TGCAGCGTTAAGACCGGACAGGTTGCCATTCAGTACTTC.

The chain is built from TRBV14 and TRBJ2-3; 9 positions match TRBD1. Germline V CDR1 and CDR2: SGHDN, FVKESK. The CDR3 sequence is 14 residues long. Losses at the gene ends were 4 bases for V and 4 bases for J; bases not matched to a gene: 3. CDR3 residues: CASSPWTGADTQYF. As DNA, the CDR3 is TGTGCCAGCAGCCCCTGGACAGGGGCAGATACGCAGTATTTT.

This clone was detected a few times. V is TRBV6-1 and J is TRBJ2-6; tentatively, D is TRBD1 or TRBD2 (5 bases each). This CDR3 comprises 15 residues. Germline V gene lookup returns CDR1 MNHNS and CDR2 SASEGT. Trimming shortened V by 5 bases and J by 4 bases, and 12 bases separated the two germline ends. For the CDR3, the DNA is TGTGCCAGCAGTAAAGGGACCTCCGGGGCCAACGTCCTGACTTTC. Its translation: CASSKGTSGANVLTF.

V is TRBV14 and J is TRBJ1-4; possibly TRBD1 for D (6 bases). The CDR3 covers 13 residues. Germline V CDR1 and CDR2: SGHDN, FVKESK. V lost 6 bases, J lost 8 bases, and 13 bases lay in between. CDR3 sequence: CASSGQGREKLFF. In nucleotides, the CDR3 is TGTGCCAGCAGTGGGCAGGGGCGCGAAAAACTGTTTTTT.

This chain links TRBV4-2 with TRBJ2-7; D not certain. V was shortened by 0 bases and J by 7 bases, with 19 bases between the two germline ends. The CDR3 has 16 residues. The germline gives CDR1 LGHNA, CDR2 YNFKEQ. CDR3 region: CASSQDGKGSWGEQYF. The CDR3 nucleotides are TGTGCCAGCAGCCAAGATGGGAAAGGAAGCTGGGGTGAGCAGTACTTC.

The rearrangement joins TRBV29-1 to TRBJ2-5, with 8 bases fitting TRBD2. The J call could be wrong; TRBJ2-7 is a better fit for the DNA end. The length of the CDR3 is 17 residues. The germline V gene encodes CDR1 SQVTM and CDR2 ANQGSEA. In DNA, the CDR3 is TGCAGCGTTGAAGGTGCGTCCGTGGGGACTAGAGTTTACGAGCAGTACTTC. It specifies CSVEGASVGTRVYEQYF.

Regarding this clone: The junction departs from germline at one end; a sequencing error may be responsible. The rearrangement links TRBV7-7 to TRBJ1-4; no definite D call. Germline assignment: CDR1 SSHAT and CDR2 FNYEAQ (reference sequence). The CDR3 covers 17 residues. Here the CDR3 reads CASSLGGYFATNEKLFF. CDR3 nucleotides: TGTGCTAGCAGCTTAGGCGGCTATTTTGCAACTAATGAAAAACTGTTTTTT.

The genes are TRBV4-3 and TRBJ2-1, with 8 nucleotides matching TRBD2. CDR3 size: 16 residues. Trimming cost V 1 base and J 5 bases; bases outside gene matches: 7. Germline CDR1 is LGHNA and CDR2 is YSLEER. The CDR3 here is CASSQVSAGEDNEQFF. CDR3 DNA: TGCGCCAGCAGCCAAGTCTCAGCGGGAGAGGACAATGAGCAGTTCTTC.

CDR3 in DNA: TGCGCCAGCAGCCAAGATGGGGAGAGGGGGGCGTTCACTGAAGCTTTCTTT. It encodes CASSQDGERGAFTEAFF. The genes are TRBV4-1 and TRBJ1-1, with a weak D call TRBD1 (6 bases). The length of the CDR3 is 17 residues. Looked up from germline, CDR1 is MGHRA and CDR2 is YSYEKL. The V gene lost 0 bases and the J gene lost 4 bases, with 18 bases spanning the gap.

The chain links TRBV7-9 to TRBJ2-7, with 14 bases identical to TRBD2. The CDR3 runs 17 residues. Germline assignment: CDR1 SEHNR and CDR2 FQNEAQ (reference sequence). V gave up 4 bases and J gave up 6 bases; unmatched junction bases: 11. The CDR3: CASSSLLGTSGRPEQYF. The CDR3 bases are TGTGCCAGCAGCTCATTGCTAGGGACTAGCGGGAGACCCGAGCAGTACTTC. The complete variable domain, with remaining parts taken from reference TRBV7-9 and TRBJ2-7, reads DTGVSQNPRHKITKRGQNVTFRCDPISEHNRLYWYRQTLGQGPEFLTYFQNEAQLEKSRLLSDRFSAERPKGSFSTLEIQRTEQGDSAMYLCASSSLLGTSGRPEQYFGPGTRLTVT.

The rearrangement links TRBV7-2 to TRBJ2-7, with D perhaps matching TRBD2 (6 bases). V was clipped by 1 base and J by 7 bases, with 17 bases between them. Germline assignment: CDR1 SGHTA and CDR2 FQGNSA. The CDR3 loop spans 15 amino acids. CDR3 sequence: CASSLEVGGGGEQYF. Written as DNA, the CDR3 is TGTGCCAGCAGCTTAGAAGTCGGGGGAGGAGGAGAGCAGTACTTC. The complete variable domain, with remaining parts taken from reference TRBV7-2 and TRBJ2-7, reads GAGVSQSPSNKVTEKGKDVELRCDPISGHTALYWYRQSLGQGLEFLIYFQGNSAPDKSGLPSDRFSAERTGGSVSTLTIQRTQQEDSAVYLCASSLEVGGGGEQYFGPGTRLTVT.

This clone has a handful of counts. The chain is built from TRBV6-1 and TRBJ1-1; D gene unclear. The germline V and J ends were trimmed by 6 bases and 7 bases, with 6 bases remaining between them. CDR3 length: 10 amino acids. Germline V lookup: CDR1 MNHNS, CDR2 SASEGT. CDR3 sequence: CASRNIEAFF. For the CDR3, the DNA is TGTGCCAGCAGGAATATTGAAGCTTTCTTT.

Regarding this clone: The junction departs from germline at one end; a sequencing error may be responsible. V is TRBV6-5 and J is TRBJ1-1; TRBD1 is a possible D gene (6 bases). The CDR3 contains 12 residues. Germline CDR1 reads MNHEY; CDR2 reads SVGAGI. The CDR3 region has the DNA TGTGCCAGCAGCCCTAGGGGGACCTACTTGACCTTT. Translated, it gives CASSPRGTYLTF.

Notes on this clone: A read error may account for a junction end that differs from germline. The CDR3 reads CASSLDGLHTGGYTF. The CDR3 nucleotides read TGCGCCAGCAGTTTGGACGGCCTTCATACGGGTGGCTACACCTTC. The V and J genes are TRBV5-1 and TRBJ1-2; D gene uncertain. CDR3 length equals 15 residues. The germline V gene has CDR1 SGHRS and CDR2 YFSETQ. Complete variable domain (other parts from reference TRBV5-1 and TRBJ1-2): KAGVTQTPRYLIKTRGQQVTLSCSPISGHRSVSWYQQTPGQGLQFLFEYFSETQRNKGNFPGRFSGRQFSNSRSEMNVSTLELGDSALYLCASSLDGLHTGGYTFGSGTRLTVV.

The CDR3 DNA reads as TGCAGCGTTCCCCGGGGGGGCCAGAGTACCGGGGAGCTGTTTTTT. Amino acid sequence: CSVPRGGQSTGELFF. The rearrangement uses TRBV29-1 and TRBJ2-2, with 8 bases that match TRBD2. V trimming: 5 bases; J trimming: 5 bases; junction bases outside the gene matches: 10. The CDR3 length is 15 residues. Germline V gene lookup returns CDR1 SQVTM and CDR2 ANQGSEA.

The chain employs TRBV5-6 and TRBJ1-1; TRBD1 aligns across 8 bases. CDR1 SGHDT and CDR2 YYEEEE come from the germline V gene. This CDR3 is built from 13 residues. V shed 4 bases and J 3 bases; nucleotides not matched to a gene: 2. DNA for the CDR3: TGTGCCAGCAGCCCGACAGGGGACACTGAAGCTTTCTTT. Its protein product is CASSPTGDTEAFF.

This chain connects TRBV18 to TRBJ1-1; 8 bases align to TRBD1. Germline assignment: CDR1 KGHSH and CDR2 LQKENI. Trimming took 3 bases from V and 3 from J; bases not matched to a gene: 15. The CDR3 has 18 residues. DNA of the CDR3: TGTGCCAGCTCACCCGAGTTGTGGCAGGGGGCGTTAGACACTGAAGCTTTCTTT. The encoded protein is CASSPELWQGALDTEAFF.

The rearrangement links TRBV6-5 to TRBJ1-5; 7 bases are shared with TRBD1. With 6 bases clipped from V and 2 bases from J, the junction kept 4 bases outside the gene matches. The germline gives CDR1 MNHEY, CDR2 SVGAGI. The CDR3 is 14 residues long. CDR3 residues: CASSKTGRNQPQHF. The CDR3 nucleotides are TGTGCCAGCAGCAAGACAGGGCGCAATCAGCCCCAGCATTTT.

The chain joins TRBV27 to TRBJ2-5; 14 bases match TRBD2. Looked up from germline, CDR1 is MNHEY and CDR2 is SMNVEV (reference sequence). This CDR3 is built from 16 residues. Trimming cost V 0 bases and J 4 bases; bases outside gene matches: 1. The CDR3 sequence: CASSLSGLAGVETQYF. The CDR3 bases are TGTGCCAGCAGTTTATCGGGACTAGCGGGGGTAGAGACCCAGTACTTC.

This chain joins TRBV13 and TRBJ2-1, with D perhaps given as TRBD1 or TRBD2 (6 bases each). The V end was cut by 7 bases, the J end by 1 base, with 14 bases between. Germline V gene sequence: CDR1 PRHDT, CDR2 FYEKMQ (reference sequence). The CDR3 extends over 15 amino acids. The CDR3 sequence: CASTGGPNSYNEQFF. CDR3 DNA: TGTGCCAGCACCGGGGGCCCCAATTCCTACAATGAGCAGTTCTTC.

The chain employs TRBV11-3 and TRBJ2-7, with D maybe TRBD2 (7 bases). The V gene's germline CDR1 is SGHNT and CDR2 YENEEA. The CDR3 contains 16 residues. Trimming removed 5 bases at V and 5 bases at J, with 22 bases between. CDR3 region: CASSPGRGGRWNEQYF. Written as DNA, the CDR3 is TGTGCCAGCAGCCCAGGTAGGGGGGGGCGTTGGAACGAGCAGTACTTC.

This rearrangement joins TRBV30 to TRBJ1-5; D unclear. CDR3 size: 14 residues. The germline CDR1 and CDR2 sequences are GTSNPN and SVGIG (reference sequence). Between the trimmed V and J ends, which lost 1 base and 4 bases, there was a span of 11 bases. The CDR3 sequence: CAWSGMELNQPQHF. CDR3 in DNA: TGTGCCTGGAGTGGGATGGAATTGAATCAGCCCCAGCATTTT.

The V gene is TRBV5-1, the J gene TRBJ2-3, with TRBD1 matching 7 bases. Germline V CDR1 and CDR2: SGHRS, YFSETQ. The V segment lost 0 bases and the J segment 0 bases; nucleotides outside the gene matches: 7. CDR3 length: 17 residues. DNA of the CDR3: TGCGCCAGCAGCTTGGGACAGGGTACTATTAGCACAGATACGCAGTATTTT. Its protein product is CASSLGQGTISTDTQYF.

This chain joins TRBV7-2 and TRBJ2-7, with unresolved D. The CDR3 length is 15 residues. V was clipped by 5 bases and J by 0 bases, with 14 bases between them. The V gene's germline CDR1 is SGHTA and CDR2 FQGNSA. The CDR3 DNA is TGTGCCAGCAGCCACTCTAGGTTATCCTCCTACGAGCAGTACTTC. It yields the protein CASSHSRLSSYEQYF.

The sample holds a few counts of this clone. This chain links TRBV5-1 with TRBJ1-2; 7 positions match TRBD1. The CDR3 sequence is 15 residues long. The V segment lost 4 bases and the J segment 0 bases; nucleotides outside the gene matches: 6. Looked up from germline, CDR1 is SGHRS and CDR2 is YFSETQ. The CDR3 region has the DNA TGCGCCAGCAGCCAAAACAGGGGATCTAACTATGGCTACACCTTC. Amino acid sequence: CASSQNRGSNYGYTF.

The CDR3 DNA is TGCGCCAGCAGTGAAATAGCGAGGGAGACCCAGTACTTC. Translated, it gives CASSEIARETQYF. The chain combines TRBV10-2 with TRBJ2-5; D may be TRBD2 (5 bases). Germline V gives CDR1 WSHSY, CDR2 SAAADI. The CDR3 loop spans 13 amino acids. Deletions cut 3 bases from V and 5 bases from J, with 10 bases between.

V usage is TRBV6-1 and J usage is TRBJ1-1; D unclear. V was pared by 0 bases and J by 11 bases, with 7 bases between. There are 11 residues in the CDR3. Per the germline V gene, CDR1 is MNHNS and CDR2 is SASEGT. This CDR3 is CASSEAYDAFF. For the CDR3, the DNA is TGTGCCAGCAGTGAAGCTTATGACGCTTTCTTT.

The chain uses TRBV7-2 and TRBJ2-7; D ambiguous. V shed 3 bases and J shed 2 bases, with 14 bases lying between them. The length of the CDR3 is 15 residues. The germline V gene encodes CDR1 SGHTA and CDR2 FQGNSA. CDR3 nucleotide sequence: TGTGCCAGCAGCTTTTCGGGCGACGGTGCCTACGAGCAGTACTTC. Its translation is CASSFSGDGAYEQYF.

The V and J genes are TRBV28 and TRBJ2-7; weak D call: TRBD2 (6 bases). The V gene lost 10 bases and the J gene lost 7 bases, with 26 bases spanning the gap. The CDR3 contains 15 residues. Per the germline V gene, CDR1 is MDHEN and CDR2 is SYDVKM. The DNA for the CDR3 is TGTGCCATCTCCTCGTTTACCGGGAGAAGTGGGGAGCAGTACTTC. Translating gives CAISSFTGRSGEQYF.

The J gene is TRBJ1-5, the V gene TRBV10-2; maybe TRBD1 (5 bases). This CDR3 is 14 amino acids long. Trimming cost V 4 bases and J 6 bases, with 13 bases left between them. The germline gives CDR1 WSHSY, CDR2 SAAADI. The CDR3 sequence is CASSGGGLGQPQHF. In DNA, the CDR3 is TGCGCCAGCAGTGGCGGGGGACTTGGTCAGCCCCAGCATTTT.